Reported below is one T cell receptor beta chain. The antigen remains unidentified. Participating donors were healthy, HIV-negative adults free of recent acute infections or vaccinations. The assay was run at deep level. For each subset, genomic DNA was distributed in equal portions over several immunoSEQ plates. Produced via immunoSEQ multiplex PCR; TCRdb's table is partial and in-frame only. The data show about 1 million clones, around four fifths seen once. This sample was taken from a study of shared clonotypes between healthy human individuals. Study-level results: A reduction in generation probabilities was seen for non-shared clonotypes relative to those shared by all four donors.

The CDR3 spans 11 residues. Germline V CDR1 and CDR2: SEHNR, FQNEAQ (reference sequence). The sequenced material came from memory CD4+ T cells sorted from blood. As to subset: CD45RA-negative fraction. The source is a young man in good health. J is TRBJ2-1 and V is TRBV7-9, with D uncertain. CDR3: CAVSYQPEQFF. The CDR3 DNA reads TGTGCTGTCTCCTATCAACCTGAGCAGTTCTTC. Complete variable domain (other parts from reference TRBV7-9 and TRBJ2-1): DTGVSQNPRHKITKRGQNVTFRCDPISEHNRLYWYRQTLGQGPEFLTYFQNEAQLEKSRLLSDRFSAERPKGSFSTLEIQRTEQGDSAMYLCAVSYQPEQFFGPGTRLTVL.